The 25 T cell receptor beta chains in this list originate from one sample, sequenced in a study of T cells after yellow fever vaccination. MiXCR, applied by TCRdb to the 5' RACE reads, yields one record per CDR3 protein. Seen here are 250,000 to 300,000 distinct CDR3 sequences, 7.5% to 9.5% observed once, and the top ten hold over 3%. Here the sequenced sample was CD4+ T cells sorted from PBMCs, taken 5 days after the yellow fever booster vaccination. Receptors originate from a man aged 18-30 years who received the YFV17D yellow fever vaccine.

The V gene is TRBV6-5, the J gene TRBJ1-1; D not certain. V lost 0 bases, J lost 3 bases, and 8 bases lay in between. The germline V gene has CDR1 MNHEY and CDR2 SVGAGI. The CDR3 is 14 residues long. The CDR3 here is CASSYSAYDTEAFF. As DNA, the CDR3 is TGTGCCAGCAGTTACTCGGCGTACGACACTGAAGCTTTCTTT.

This clonotype was seen a few times. The chain is built from TRBV7-8 and TRBJ2-2, with D tentatively TRBD2 (7 bases). The CDR3 runs to 15 residues. Trimming cost V 1 base and J 7 bases, with 13 bases left between them. Per the germline V gene, CDR1 is SGHVS and CDR2 is FQNEAQ. CDR3 sequence reads: CASSLGGGAGGELFF. The DNA for the CDR3 is TGTGCCAGCAGCTTAGGTGGGGGGGCCGGCGGGGAGCTGTTTTTT.

A few counts support this clonotype. The chain links TRBV5-1 to TRBJ1-1; D not certain. Germline CDR1 SGHRS, CDR2 YFSETQ. The CDR3 spans 16 residues. V was trimmed by 4 bases and J by 4 bases, leaving 20 bases between them. The CDR3 loop reads CASSPREGFGVTEAFF. The CDR3 DNA sequence: TGCGCCAGCAGCCCCCGCGAGGGATTCGGAGTCACTGAAGCTTTCTTT.

The chain is built from TRBV18 and TRBJ2-5; unclear D gene. The CDR3 runs 15 residues. Trimming stripped 3 bases from V and 1 base from J, with 12 bases between. Germline values: CDR1 KGHSH, CDR2 LQKENI. CDR3 in amino acids: CASSPYGRTQETQYF. CDR3 in DNA: TGTGCCAGCTCACCCTATGGCAGGACCCAAGAGACCCAGTACTTC. Looking up the rest from reference TRBV18 and TRBJ2-5 gives the full variable domain: NAGVMQNPRHLVRRRGQEARLRCSPMKGHSHVYWYRQLPEEGLKFMVYLQKENIIDESGMPKERFSAEFPKEGPSILRIQQVVRGDSAAYFCASSPYGRTQETQYFGPGTRLLVL.

This clonotype was seen a few times. J is TRBJ1-5 and V is TRBV2; no firm D call. Trimming stripped 3 bases from V and 0 bases from J, with 6 bases between. The CDR3 has 14 amino acids. Germline loops: CDR1 SNHLY, CDR2 FYNNEI. The CDR3 sequence: CASSERSSNQPQHF. In DNA, the CDR3 is TGTGCCAGCAGTGAGAGGAGTAGCAATCAGCCCCAGCATTTT.

This clonotype has just a few counts. V gene TRBV7-2 combines with J gene TRBJ2-5; 12 nucleotides match TRBD2. The CDR3 loop spans 18 amino acids. Germline CDR1 SGHTA, CDR2 FQGNSA. The V and J ends lost 1 base and 3 bases, in that order; junction bases with no gene match: 9. CDR3 region: CASSLVLAGGLGEETQYF. In DNA form, the CDR3 reads TGTGCCAGCAGCTTAGTCCTAGCGGGGGGGCTGGGGGAAGAGACCCAGTACTTC.

CDR3 coding DNA: TGTGCCAGCAGCCAAGAAGCTACAGATACGCAGTATTTT. It is translated as CASSQEATDTQYF. V and J are TRBV3-1 and TRBJ2-3; no firm D call. Trimming removed 0 bases at V and 3 bases at J, with 4 bases between. The CDR3 consists of 13 residues. Germline values: CDR1 LGHDT, CDR2 YNNKEL (reference sequence).

For the CDR3, the DNA is TGTGCCACCAGCAGAGATTCAGGGGCGGTCTACGAGCAGTACTTC. Translated, it gives CATSRDSGAVYEQYF. The chain recombines TRBV15 with TRBJ2-7, with TRBD1 as a possible D gene (6 bases). Germline V gives CDR1 LNHNV, CDR2 YYDKDF (reference sequence). The CDR3 is 15 amino acids. The V gene lost 0 bases and the J gene lost 3 bases, with 12 bases spanning the gap.

At least ten counts were recorded for this clonotype. The chain combines TRBV7-9 with TRBJ1-2; 9 positions agree with TRBD1. CDR1 is SEHNR and CDR2 is FQNEAQ in the germline V gene (reference sequence). Losses at the gene ends were 8 bases for V and 9 bases for J; bases not matched to a gene: 10. The CDR3 covers 13 residues. The CDR3 DNA reads TGTGCCAGCTCCACCCGACAGGGGGAAAGCTACACCTTC. Its protein product is CASSTRQGESYTF.

The V and J genes are TRBV27 and TRBJ1-6; D uncertain. The germline V and J ends were trimmed by 7 bases and 3 bases, with 19 bases remaining between them. The CDR3 is 17 residues long. CDR1 is MNHEY and CDR2 is SMNVEV in the germline V gene (reference sequence). This CDR3 is CASTPRTTQGYNSPLHF. The CDR3 region has the DNA TGTGCCAGCACCCCCCGGACGACCCAAGGCTATAATTCACCCCTCCACTTT.

The rearrangement joins TRBV12-3 or TRBV12-4 to TRBJ1-2, with 8 bases that match TRBD1. J gave up 4 bases and V 4 bases, and 11 bases lay outside the gene matches. The CDR3 is 16 residues long. The CDR3 DNA is TGTGCCAGCAGTTCGCCAGGACAGGGCACTAGCTATGGCTACACCTTC. As protein: CASSSPGQGTSYGYTF.

This clonotype was detected a few times. The V gene is TRBV2, the J gene TRBJ2-1; TRBD1 aligns across 8 bases. Germline loops: CDR1 SNHLY, CDR2 FYNNEI. V gave up 6 bases and J gave up 6 bases; unmatched junction bases: 10. This CDR3 comprises 15 residues. CDR3 bases: TGTGCCAGCAGCGCCGGACAGGGAGGATCCAATGAGCAGTTCTTC. Its protein product is CASSAGQGGSNEQFF.

This clonotype was detected ten times or more. The genes are TRBV4-3 and TRBJ2-3; the match to TRBD2 covers 8 bases. The CDR3 extends over 15 amino acids. Trimming removed 1 base from V and 4 bases from J; junction bases left unmatched: 4. CDR1 and CDR2 (germline): LGHNA, YSLEER. CDR3 amino acids: CASSQGRGASDTQYF. The DNA of the CDR3 is TGCGCCAGCAGCCAAGGGCGGGGGGCCTCAGATACGCAGTATTTT.

The rearrangement uses TRBV5-1 and TRBJ1-1; D gene uncertain. The CDR3 runs to 13 residues. Trimming left V 4 bases short and J 2 bases short, with 9 bases between. CDR1 and CDR2 from the germline V gene are SGHRS and YFSETQ. The CDR3 is CASSEQFNTEAFF. The CDR3 DNA reads as TGCGCCAGCAGCGAGCAGTTTAACACTGAAGCTTTCTTT.

This clonotype was observed at least ten times. J is TRBJ2-1 and V is TRBV7-2; 8 nucleotides match TRBD2. J gave up 0 bases and V 4 bases, and 23 bases lay outside the gene matches. The CDR3 has 22 residues. The germline V gene has CDR1 SGHTA and CDR2 FQGNSA. The CDR3 sequence: CASSSRQASLAGSRASYNEQFF. The CDR3 DNA is TGTGCCAGCAGCTCCAGACAGGCAAGTCTAGCGGGTTCACGGGCCTCCTACAATGAGCAGTTCTTC.

This clonotype was detected a few times. CDR3 in amino acids: CASSSGYTSTDTQYF. The CDR3 region has the DNA TGTGCCAGCAGCTCGGGGTACACTAGCACAGATACGCAGTATTTT. The J gene is TRBJ2-3, the V gene TRBV7-6, with a tentative D call TRBD2 (5 bases). The length of the CDR3 is 15 residues. The germline V gene has CDR1 SGHVS and CDR2 FNYEAQ. Trimming took off 4 bases at V and 0 bases at J, with 11 bases between the two ends.

The V call is TRBV30, the J call TRBJ2-3; 9 bases agree with TRBD1. This CDR3 comprises 15 residues. J was trimmed by 4 bases and V by 4 bases; bases with no gene match: 9. The germline gives CDR1 GTSNPN, CDR2 SVGIG (reference sequence). The CDR3 DNA reads TGTGCCTGGACCCGGGACAGGGTGACTCCAGATACGCAGTATTTT. Translating it yields CAWTRDRVTPDTQYF.

For this clonotype: This may be a read error, as it is one base from a much larger clone. The J gene is TRBJ2-7, the V gene TRBV7-2; perhaps D is TRBD1 or TRBD2 (5 bases each). The end of the DNA is better explained by TRBJ2-1, so the J call may be wrong. The CDR3 loop spans 13 amino acids. CDR1 SGHTA and CDR2 FQGNSA come from the germline V gene. The CDR3 reads CASSPNRDQGQFF. CDR3 nucleotide sequence: TGTGCCAGCAGCCCCAACCGGGACCAGGGGCAGTTCTTC.

This clonotype occurred a few times. The chain's CDR3 is CASSWGGTGELFF. CDR3 bases: TGTGCCAGCAGTTGGGGCGGCACCGGGGAGCTGTTTTTT. The rearrangement links TRBV6-5 to TRBJ2-2; D perhaps matches TRBD1 (5 bases). In germline, CDR1 is MNHEY, CDR2 SVGAGI. CDR3 length equals 13 residues. Trimming left V 4 bases short and J 4 bases short, with 7 bases between.

This clonotype was found a few times. The chain has TRBV7-9 and TRBJ1-6, with 11 bases aligning to TRBD1. The CDR3 is 15 residues long. The V gene's germline CDR1 is SEHNR and CDR2 FQNEAQ (reference sequence). The trim removed 5 bases at V and 10 bases at J, leaving 7 bases unmatched. CDR3 residues: CASSGYRDRGSPLHF. The CDR3 DNA is TGTGCCAGCAGCGGTTATCGGGACAGGGGGTCACCCCTCCACTTT.

This clonotype has at least ten counts. CDR3 region: CASSGGGRGETQYF. The CDR3 DNA reads TGCGCCAGCAGCGGCGGAGGGCGAGGAGAGACCCAGTACTTC. J is TRBJ2-5 and V is TRBV5-1, with a tentative D call TRBD2 (6 bases). This CDR3 contains 14 residues. Between the trimmed V and J ends, which lost 4 bases and 4 bases, there was a span of 14 bases. The germline V gene encodes CDR1 SGHRS and CDR2 YFSETQ.

This sequence joins TRBV4-1 and TRBJ2-3; TRBD2 matches at 8 bases. Germline V CDR1 and CDR2: MGHRA, YSYEKL. V dropped 4 bases and J dropped 0; count of bases not matched to a gene: 18. This CDR3 contains 20 residues. This chain's CDR3 is CASSRPGTGGLKFSTDTQYF. The CDR3 bases are TGCGCCAGCAGCCGCCCGGGTACGGGGGGGCTGAAATTTAGCACAGATACGCAGTATTTT.

This clonotype occurred a few times. The rearrangement links TRBV20-1 to TRBJ1-5; D may be TRBD1 (6 bases). V dropped 2 bases and J dropped 7 bases, with 12 bases sitting between them. The CDR3 spans 13 residues. From germline, CDR1 is DFQATT and CDR2 SNEGSKA (reference sequence). DNA of the CDR3: TGCAGTGCTAGACTACAGGGTGGGCAGCCCCAGCATTTT. Its translation: CSARLQGGQPQHF.

This clonotype was seen a few times. The chain recombines TRBV6-6 with TRBJ2-7; D gene unclear. Germline CDR1 is MNHNY and CDR2 is SVGAGI (reference sequence). Between the trimmed V and J ends, which lost 2 bases and 6 bases, there was a span of 17 bases. The length of the CDR3 is 15 residues. The DNA of the CDR3 is TGTGCCAGCAGTTACCTCGTCGGGTCCTACGCCGAGCAGTACTTC. It translates to CASSYLVGSYAEQYF.

The chain uses TRBV3-1 and TRBJ2-7; 8 nucleotides line up with TRBD2. J gave up 6 bases and V 1 base, and 11 bases lay outside the gene matches. The CDR3 extends over 16 amino acids. Germline lookup yields CDR1 LGHDT and CDR2 YNNKEL (reference sequence). CDR3 residues: CASSQGIAGLAGEQYF. DNA of the CDR3: TGTGCCAGCAGCCAAGGGATAGCGGGCCTAGCGGGCGAGCAGTACTTC.